Presented here are 11 T cell receptor beta chains from one specimen sequenced in a study of CD8+CD57+ T cells in acquired aplastic anemia (dated 2018 in TCRdb). Sequencing instrument: Illumina HiSeq 2000. Genomic DNA served as template for TCR beta VDJ combination and CDR3 sequence profiling. TCRdb passed the public sequencing reads through fastp at Q25 and MiXCR, retaining productive beta sequences. Under each unique CDR3 protein, matching rows form one entry showing the most common genes and DNA. This sample lists roughly 420,000 distinct CDR3 sequences; roughly 64% were detected once. The top ten constitute 4% of the sample. Sequences were obtained from sorted CD4+, CD8+, or CD8+CD57+ T cells (not recorded which) from PBMCs. The receptors shown here come from a human donor in good health, serving as a control.

This clonotype was picked up one time. This chain links TRBV19 with TRBJ1-2, with D possibly matching TRBD1 (5 bases). In germline, CDR1 is LNHDA, CDR2 SQIVND (reference sequence). Trimming took off 9 bases at V and 7 bases at J, with 24 bases between the two ends. This CDR3 has 15 residues. The CDR3 DNA follows: TGTGCCAGCAGCTTGGGGCAGGCAGGGACGGTTGGCTACACCTTC. Translation gives CASSLGQAGTVGYTF.

This clonotype was seen at least ten times. V usage is TRBV24-1 and J usage is TRBJ2-5; TRBD1 or TRBD2 may be the D gene (6 bases each). Germline CDR1 and CDR2: KGHDR and SFDVKD. This CDR3 is 15 amino acids long. The germline V and J ends were trimmed by 7 bases and 3 bases, with 17 bases remaining between them. For the CDR3, the DNA is TGTGCCACCAGCCCAATGACAGGCGGGAAAGAGACCCAGTACTTC. Its translation is CATSPMTGGKETQYF.

This chain connects TRBV24-1 to TRBJ2-7; possible D gene TRBD2, 5 bases. Trimming shortened V by 8 bases and J by 0 bases, and 10 bases separated the two germline ends. This CDR3 has 13 residues. Germline V lookup: CDR1 KGHDR, CDR2 SFDVKD. The CDR3 spells CATISGDSYEQYF. The DNA of the CDR3 is TGTGCCACCATCTCCGGGGACTCCTACGAGCAGTACTTC.

The V call is TRBV7-2, the J call TRBJ2-1, with a tentative D call TRBD1 (7 bases). Germline V gene lookup returns CDR1 SGHTA and CDR2 FQGNSA. This CDR3 is 15 amino acids long. V gave up 2 bases and J gave up 16 bases, with 24 bases separating them. The CDR3 sequence is CASSLHGGGDNSPFF. The CDR3 DNA sequence: TGTGCCAGCAGCTTACATGGAGGGGGCGATAATTCACCCTTCTTC.

This clonotype was observed a few times. The chain carries TRBV25-1 and TRBJ2-2; 7 bases are a match to TRBD1. The CDR3 consists of 16 residues. Trimming at V came to 3 bases and at J to 5 bases, leaving 9 bases not matched to a gene. The V gene's germline CDR1 is MGHDK and CDR2 SYGVNS. This CDR3 is CASSDLGTARTGELFF. Written as DNA, the CDR3 is TGTGCCAGCAGTGACCTTGGGACAGCGAGGACCGGGGAGCTGTTTTTT.

This clonotype was counted between two and nine times. The CDR3 loop reads CASSVGRVATNEKLFF. The DNA for the CDR3 is TGTGCCAGTAGTGTCGGGAGGGTTGCAACTAATGAAAAACTGTTTTTT. V usage is TRBV9 and J usage is TRBJ1-4; D not certain. Germline V gene data show CDR1 as SGDLS and CDR2 as YYNGEE. The CDR3 spans 16 residues. V lost 8 bases and J 0 bases, leaving 17 bases between the germline ends.

The chain is built from TRBV9 and TRBJ2-1; perhaps TRBD2 as D (7 bases). The CDR3 extends over 13 amino acids. Germline CDR1 reads SGDLS; CDR2 reads YYNGEE. Between the trimmed V and J ends, which lost 4 bases and 6 bases, there was a span of 11 bases. This chain's CDR3 is CASSRGGGNEQFF. DNA of the CDR3: TGTGCCAGCAGCAGAGGGGGGGGCAATGAGCAGTTCTTC.

This clonotype is a singleton in its sample. A single base separates this from a much larger clone, so it may be a read error. As the CDR3 is not closed by the conserved phenylalanine or tryptophan, this likely results from a read error. This rearrangement joins TRBV18 to TRBJ1-6; D not resolved. The CDR3 covers 15 residues. Germline-derived CDR1 and CDR2 are KGHSH and LQKENI. V lost 3 bases to trimming and J lost 5 bases, with 11 bases between them. The CDR3 here is CASSPNPHHNSPLHS. CDR3 coding DNA: TGTGCCAGCTCACCGAATCCACACCATAATTCACCCCTCCACTCT.

This clonotype has at least ten counts. V is TRBV14 and J is TRBJ1-4, with TRBD1 identical over 11 bases. The length of the CDR3 is 16 residues. The germline V gene encodes CDR1 SGHDN and CDR2 FVKESK. Trimming took 2 bases from V and 6 from J; bases not matched to a gene: 5. CDR3 coding DNA: TGTGCCAGCAGCCAACTTCTGGGACAGGGGGATGAAAAACTGTTTTTT. It is translated as CASSQLLGQGDEKLFF.

The chain employs TRBV11-2 and TRBJ2-3; D is uncertain. CDR3 length: 15 residues. Germline V gene lookup returns CDR1 SGHAT and CDR2 FQNNGV. V was shortened by 5 bases and J by 1 base, with 13 bases between the two germline ends. CDR3 sequence reads: CASSPVAAGTDTQYF. CDR3 bases: TGTGCCAGCAGCCCCGTCGCGGCGGGCACAGATACGCAGTATTTT.

As to this clonotype: The junction and the germline gene differ at one end; a read error may be behind it. The chain couples TRBV7-3 to TRBJ2-5; D call uncertain. The germline V gene has CDR1 SGHTA and CDR2 FQGTGA. This CDR3 region has 14 residues. CDR3 sequence (DNA): TGTGCCAGCAGCTTACGTGATGGCGGAGAGGCCCAGTACTTC. Its translation is CASSLRDGGEAQYF.